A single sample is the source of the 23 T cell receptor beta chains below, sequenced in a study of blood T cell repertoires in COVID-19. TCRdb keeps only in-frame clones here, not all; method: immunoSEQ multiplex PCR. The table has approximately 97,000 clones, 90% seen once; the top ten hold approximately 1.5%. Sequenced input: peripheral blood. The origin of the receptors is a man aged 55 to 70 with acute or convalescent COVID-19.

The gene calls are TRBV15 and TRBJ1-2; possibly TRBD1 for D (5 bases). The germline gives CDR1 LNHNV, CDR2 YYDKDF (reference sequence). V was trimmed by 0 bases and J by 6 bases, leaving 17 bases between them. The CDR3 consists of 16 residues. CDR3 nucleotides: TGTGCCACCAGCAGAGATTTTAGGGGCACCTCTCATGGCTACACCTTC. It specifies CATSRDFRGTSHGYTF. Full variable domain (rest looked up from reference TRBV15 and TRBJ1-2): DAMVIQNPRYQVTQFGKPVTLSCSQTLNHNVMYWYQQKSSQAPKLLFHYYDKDFNNEADTPDNFQSRRPNTSFCFLDIRSPGLGDTAMYLCATSRDFRGTSHGYTFGSGTRLTVV.

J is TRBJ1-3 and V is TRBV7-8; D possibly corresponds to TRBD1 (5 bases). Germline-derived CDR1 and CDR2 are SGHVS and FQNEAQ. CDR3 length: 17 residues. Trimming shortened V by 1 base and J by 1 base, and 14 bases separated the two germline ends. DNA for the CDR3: TGTGCCAGCAGCTTAGTTACGGGGGAGAGGTCTGGAAACACCATATATTTT. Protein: CASSLVTGERSGNTIYF.

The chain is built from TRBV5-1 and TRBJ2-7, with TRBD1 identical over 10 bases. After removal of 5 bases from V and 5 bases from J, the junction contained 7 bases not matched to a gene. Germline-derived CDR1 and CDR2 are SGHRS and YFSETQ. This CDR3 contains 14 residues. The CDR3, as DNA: TGCGCCAGCAGTTCCGGGACAGGGGCGGACGAGCAGTACTTC. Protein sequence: CASSSGTGADEQYF.

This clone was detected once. The CDR3 loop reads CASLESRGGYTF. The CDR3, as DNA: TGTGCCAGCCTCGAATCCCGAGGAGGCTACACCTTC. The chain joins TRBV2 to TRBJ1-2; D is uncertain. This CDR3 region has 12 residues. V shed 8 bases and J shed 8 bases, with 15 bases lying between them. CDR1 and CDR2 (germline): SNHLY, FYNNEI.

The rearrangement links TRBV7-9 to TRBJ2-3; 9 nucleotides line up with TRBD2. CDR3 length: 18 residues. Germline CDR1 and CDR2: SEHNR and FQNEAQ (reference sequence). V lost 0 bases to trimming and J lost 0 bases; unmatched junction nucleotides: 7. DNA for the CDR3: TGTGCCAGCAGCTTAGCGCTGAGGCTAGCGGGGAGCACAGATACGCAGTATTTT. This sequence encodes CASSLALRLAGSTDTQYF.

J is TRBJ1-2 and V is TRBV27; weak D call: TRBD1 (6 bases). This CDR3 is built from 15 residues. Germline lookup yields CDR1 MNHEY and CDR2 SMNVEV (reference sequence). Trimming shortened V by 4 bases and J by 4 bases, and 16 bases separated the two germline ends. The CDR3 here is CASSSPTQGRYGYTF. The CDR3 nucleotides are TGTGCCAGCAGTTCGCCCACTCAGGGGCGCTATGGCTACACCTTC.

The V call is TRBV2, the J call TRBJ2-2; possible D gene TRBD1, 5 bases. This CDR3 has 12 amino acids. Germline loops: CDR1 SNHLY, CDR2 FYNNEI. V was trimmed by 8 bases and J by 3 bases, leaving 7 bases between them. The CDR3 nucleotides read TGTGCCAGCCTCAGGGACACCGGGGAGCTGTTTTTT. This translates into CASLRDTGELFF. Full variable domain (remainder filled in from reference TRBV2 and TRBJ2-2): EPEVTQTPSHQVTQMGQEVILRCVPISNHLYFYWYRQILGQKVEFLVSFYNNEISEKSEIFDDQFSVERPDGSNFTLKIRSTKLEDSAMYFCASLRDTGELFFGEGSRLTVL.

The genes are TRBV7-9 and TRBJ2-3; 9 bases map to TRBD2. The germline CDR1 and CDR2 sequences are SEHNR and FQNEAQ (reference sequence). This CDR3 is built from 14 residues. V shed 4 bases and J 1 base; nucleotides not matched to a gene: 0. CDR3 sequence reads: CASSSSGGTDTQYF. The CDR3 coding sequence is TGTGCCAGCAGCTCTAGCGGGGGCACAGATACGCAGTATTTT.

The CDR3 bases are TGTGCCAGCAGTTACGGATCGGGACAAAACTATGGCTACACCTTC. Amino acid sequence: CASSYGSGQNYGYTF. The V gene is TRBV6-5, the J gene TRBJ1-2, with a weak D call TRBD1 (6 bases). The CDR3 sequence is 15 residues long. Deletions cut 2 bases from V and 2 bases from J, with 12 bases between. Germline V CDR1 and CDR2: MNHEY, SVGAGI.

CDR3 amino acids: CATSDTKSLAGETQYF. The DNA for the CDR3 is TGTGCCACCAGTGACACCAAATCCCTAGCGGGGGAGACCCAGTACTTC. This chain uses TRBV24-1 with TRBJ2-5, with TRBD2 matching over 9 bases. Per the germline V gene, CDR1 is KGHDR and CDR2 is SFDVKD. There are 16 residues in the CDR3. Trimming at V came to 4 bases and at J to 5 bases, leaving 10 bases not matched to a gene.

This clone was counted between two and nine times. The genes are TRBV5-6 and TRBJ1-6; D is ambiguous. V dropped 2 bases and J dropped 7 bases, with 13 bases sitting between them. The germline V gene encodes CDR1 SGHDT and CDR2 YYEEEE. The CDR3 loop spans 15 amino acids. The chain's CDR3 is CASSFNRGTNSPLHF. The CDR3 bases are TGTGCCAGCAGCTTCAACCGGGGAACAAATTCACCCCTCCACTTT.

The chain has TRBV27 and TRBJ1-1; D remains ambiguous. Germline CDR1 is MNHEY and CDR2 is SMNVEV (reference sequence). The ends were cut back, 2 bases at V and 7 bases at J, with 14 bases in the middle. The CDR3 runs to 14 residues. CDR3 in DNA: TGTGCCAGCAGTTTACCCGGAGGGAAGAATGAAGCTTTCTTT. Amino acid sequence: CASSLPGGKNEAFF.

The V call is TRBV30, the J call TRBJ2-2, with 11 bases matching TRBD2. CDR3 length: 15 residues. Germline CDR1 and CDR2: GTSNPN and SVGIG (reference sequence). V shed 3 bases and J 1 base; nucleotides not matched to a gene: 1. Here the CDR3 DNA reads TGTGCCTGGAGCCTAGCGGGGGGGAACACCGGGGAGCTGTTTTTT. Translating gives CAWSLAGGNTGELFF.

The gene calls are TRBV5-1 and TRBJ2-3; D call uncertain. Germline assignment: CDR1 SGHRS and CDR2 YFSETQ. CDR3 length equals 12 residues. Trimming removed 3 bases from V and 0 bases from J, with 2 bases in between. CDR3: CASSSSTDTQYF. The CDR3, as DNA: TGCGCCAGCAGCTCGAGCACAGATACGCAGTATTTT.

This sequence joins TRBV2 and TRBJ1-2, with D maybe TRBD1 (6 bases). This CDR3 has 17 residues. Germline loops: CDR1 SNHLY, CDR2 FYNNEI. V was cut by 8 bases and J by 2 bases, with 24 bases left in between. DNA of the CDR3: TGTGCCAGCCGGGGACCTAGCGGGGGGGGCCCGAACTATGGCTACACCTTC. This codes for CASRGPSGGGPNYGYTF.

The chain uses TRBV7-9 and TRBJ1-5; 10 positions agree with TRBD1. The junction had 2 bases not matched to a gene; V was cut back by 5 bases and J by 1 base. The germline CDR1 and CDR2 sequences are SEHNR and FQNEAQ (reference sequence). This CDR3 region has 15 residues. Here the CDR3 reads CASSLGQGSNQPQHF. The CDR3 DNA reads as TGTGCCAGCAGCCTGGGACAGGGGAGCAATCAGCCCCAGCATTTT.

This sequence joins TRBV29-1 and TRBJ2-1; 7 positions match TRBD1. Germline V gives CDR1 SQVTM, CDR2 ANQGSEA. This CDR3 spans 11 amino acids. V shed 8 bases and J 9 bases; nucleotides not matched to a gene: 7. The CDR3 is CSLQGYGEQFF. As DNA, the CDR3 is TGCAGCCTACAGGGGTACGGTGAGCAGTTCTTC.

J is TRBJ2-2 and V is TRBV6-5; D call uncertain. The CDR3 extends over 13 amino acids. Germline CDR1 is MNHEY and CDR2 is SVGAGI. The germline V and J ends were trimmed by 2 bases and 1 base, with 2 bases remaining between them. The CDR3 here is CASSYLNTGELFF. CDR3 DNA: TGTGCCAGCAGTTACCTGAACACCGGGGAGCTGTTTTTT.

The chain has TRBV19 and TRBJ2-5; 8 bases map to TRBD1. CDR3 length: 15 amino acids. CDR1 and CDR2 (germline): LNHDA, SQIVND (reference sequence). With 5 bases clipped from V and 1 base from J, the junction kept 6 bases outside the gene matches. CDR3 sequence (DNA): TGTGCCAGTAGTCTACGGACAGGGAGCCAAGAGACCCAGTACTTC. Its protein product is CASSLRTGSQETQYF.

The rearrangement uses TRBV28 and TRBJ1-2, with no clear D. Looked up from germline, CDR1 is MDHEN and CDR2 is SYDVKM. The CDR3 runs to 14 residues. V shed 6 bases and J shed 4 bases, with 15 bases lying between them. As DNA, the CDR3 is TGTGCCAGCAGCCCTTACAACAGTATCTATGGCTACACCTTC. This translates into CASSPYNSIYGYTF.

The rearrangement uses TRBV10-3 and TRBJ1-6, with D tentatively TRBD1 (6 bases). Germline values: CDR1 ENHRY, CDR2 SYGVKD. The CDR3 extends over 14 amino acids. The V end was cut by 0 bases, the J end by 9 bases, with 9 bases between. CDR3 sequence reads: CAISESQGSSPLHF. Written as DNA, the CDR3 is TGTGCCATCAGTGAGTCACAGGGTAGTTCACCCCTCCACTTT.

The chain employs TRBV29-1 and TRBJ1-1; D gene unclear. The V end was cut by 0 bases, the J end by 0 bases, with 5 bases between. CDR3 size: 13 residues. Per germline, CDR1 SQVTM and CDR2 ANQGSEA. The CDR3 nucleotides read TGCAGCGTTGAAGAGCACATGAACACTGAAGCTTTCTTT. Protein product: CSVEEHMNTEAFF.

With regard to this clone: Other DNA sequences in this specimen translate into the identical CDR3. The CDR3 DNA is TGTGCCAGCAGTGTCCAGGGGGCCCGTGGCTACACCTTC. Amino acid sequence: CASSVQGARGYTF. This chain connects TRBV12-3 or TRBV12-4 to TRBJ1-2; the match to TRBD1 covers 8 bases. J was trimmed by 7 bases and V by 5 bases; bases with no gene match: 6. The CDR3 extends over 13 amino acids.